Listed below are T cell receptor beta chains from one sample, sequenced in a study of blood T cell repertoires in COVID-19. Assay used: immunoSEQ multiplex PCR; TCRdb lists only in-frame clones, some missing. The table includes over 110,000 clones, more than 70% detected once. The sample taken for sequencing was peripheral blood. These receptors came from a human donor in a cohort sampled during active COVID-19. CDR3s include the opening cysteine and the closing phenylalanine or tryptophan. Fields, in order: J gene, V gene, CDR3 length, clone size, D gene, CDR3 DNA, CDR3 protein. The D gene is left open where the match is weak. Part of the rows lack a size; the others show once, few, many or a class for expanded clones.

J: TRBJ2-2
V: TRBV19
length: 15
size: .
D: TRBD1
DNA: TGTGCCAGTAGTATTCAGGGGGCGGGGAACGGGGAGCTGTTTTTT
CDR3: CASSIQGAGNGELFF

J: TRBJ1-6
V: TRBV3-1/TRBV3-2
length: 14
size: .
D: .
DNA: TGTGCCAGCAGCCAAGGGGGGGTGGCCTCACCCCTCCACTTT
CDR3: CASSQGGVASPLHF

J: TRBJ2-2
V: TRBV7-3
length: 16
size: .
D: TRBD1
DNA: TGTGCCAGCAGCCTCCTTCCGGACAGGGACACCGGGGAGCTGTTTTTT
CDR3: CASSLLPDRDTGELFF

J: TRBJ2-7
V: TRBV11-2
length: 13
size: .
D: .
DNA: TGTGCCAGCAGCGGCGGCGTCTCCTACGAGCAGTACTTC
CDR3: CASSGGVSYEQYF

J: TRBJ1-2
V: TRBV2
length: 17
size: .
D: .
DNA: TGTGCCAGCAGTGATTTCCGGGGGAGGGGGTTAAACTATGGCTACACCTTC
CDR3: CASSDFRGRGLNYGYTF

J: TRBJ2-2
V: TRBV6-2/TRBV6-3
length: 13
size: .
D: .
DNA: TGTGCCAGCAGTCGACACAGCACCGGGGAGCTGTTTTTT
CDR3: CASSRHSTGELFF

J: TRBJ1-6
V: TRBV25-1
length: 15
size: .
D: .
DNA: TGTGCCACCAACTCGGGGGGAGCCTATAATTCACCCCTCCACTTT
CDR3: CATNSGGAYNSPLHF

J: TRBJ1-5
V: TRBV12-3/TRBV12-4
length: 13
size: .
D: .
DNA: TGTGCCAGCAGTTTGGGGGGGCGGCAGCCCCAGCATTTT
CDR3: CASSLGGRQPQHF

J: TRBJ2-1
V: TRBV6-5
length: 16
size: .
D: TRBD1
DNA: TGTGCCAGCAGTTACTCGATCAGGGGGAGAAACAATGAGCAGTTCTTC
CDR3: CASSYSIRGRNNEQFF

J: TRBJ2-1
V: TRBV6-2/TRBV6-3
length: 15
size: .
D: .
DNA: TGTGCCAGCAGTGCCTTAGCGGCCTCCTACAATGAGCAGTTCTTC
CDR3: CASSALAASYNEQFF

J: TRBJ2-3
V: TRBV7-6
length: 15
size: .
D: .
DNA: TGTGCCAGCAGCTTGGTTCGGGGGGCCCGGGATACGCAGTATTTT
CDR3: CASSLVRGARDTQYF

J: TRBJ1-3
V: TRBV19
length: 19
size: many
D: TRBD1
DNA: TGTGCCAGTACCCCAGGACAGGGATGGGACTTTTCCTCTGGAAACACCATATATTTT
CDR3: CASTPGQGWDFSSGNTIYF

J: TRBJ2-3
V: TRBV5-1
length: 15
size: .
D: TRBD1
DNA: TGCGCCAGCAGCTTGGCTGGGACAGACACAGATACGCAGTATTTT
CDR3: CASSLAGTDTDTQYF